Described below is a single T cell receptor beta chain sequence and its context. Its antigen is not known. This entry comes from a study of T-cell reconstitution after alpha-beta-depleted transplantation in children. Findings and caveats of the study: Certain patients had high TCRbeta diversity at day 60, and it came from recipient T cells and thymic progenitors that survived. Newly generated T cells supplied most T-cell counts and diversity one year post-transplant. Approximately two months post-transplant, alpha-beta T cells reportedly originated from several hundred expanded graft clones.

A library of TCRbeta sequences, prepared with unique molecular identifiers, was generated. TCRdb processed the PCR reads anew with MiXCR; each CDR3 protein has one entry. The sample consists of approximately 980,000 distinct CDR3 sequences, around 30% of them appearing once. This CDR3 is built from 15 residues. V dropped 4 bases and J dropped 6; count of bases not matched to a gene: 11. Germline V lookup: CDR1 MGHRA, CDR2 YSYEKL. This receptor was taken from a boy under two years old who had a stem cell transplant for SCID, so the T cells may come from the graft donor. The sample consisted of PBMCs, mostly from graft donor cells, taken 360 days after TCRalphabeta/CD19-depleted stem cell transplant. The gene calls are TRBV4-1 and TRBJ1-2; 7 bases are shared with TRBD1. For the CDR3, the DNA is TGCGCCAGCAGCCGTACAGGGGTAGGGTCAAATGGCTACACCTTC. Translated, it gives CASSRTGVGSNGYTF.